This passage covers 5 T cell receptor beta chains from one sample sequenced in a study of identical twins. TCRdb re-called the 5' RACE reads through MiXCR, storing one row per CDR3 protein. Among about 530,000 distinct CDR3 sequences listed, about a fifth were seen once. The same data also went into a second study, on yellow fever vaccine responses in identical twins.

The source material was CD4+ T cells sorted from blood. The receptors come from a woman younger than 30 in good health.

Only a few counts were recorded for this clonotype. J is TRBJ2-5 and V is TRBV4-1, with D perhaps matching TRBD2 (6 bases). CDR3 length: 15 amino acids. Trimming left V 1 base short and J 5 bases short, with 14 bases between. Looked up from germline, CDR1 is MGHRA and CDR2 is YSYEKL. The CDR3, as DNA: TGCGCCAGCAGCCAAGTCGGCGGGACCGGGGAGACCCAGTACTTC. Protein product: CASSQVGGTGETQYF.

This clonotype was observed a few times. The CDR3 DNA reads as TGTGCCAGCAGCGTAGCTTGGACCAACTACGAGCAGTACTTC. Encoded protein: CASSVAWTNYEQYF. V and J are TRBV9 and TRBJ2-7; D is unresolved. There are 14 residues in the CDR3. Germline assignment: CDR1 SGDLS and CDR2 YYNGEE. V lost 0 bases and J 3 bases, leaving 10 bases between the germline ends.

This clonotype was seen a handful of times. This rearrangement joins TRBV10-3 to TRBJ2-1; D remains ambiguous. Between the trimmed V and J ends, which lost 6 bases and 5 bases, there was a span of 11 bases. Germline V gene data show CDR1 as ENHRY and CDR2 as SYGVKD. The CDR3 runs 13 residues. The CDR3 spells CAIRAKVNNEQFF. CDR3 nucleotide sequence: TGTGCCATCAGGGCTAAGGTGAACAATGAGCAGTTCTTC.

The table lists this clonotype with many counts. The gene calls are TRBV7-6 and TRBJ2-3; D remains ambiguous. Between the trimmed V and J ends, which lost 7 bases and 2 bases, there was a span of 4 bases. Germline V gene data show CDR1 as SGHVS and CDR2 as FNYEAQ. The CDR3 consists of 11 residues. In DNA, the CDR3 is TGTGCCAGCACCAACACAGATACGCAGTATTTT. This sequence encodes CASTNTDTQYF. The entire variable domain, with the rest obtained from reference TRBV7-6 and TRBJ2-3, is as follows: GAGVSQSPRYKVTKRGQDVALRCDPISGHVSLYWYRQALGQGPEFLTYFNYEAQQDKSGLPNDRFSAERPEGSISTLTIQRTEQRDSAMYRCASTNTDTQYFGPGTRLTVL.

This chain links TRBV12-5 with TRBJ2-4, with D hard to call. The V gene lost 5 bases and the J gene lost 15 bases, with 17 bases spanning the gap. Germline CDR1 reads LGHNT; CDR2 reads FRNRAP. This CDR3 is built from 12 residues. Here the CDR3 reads CASGPTFDARYF. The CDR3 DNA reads TGTGCTAGTGGTCCCACTTTTGATGCTCGGTACTTC.